This TCR beta chain was identified during a study of blood T cell repertoires in COVID-19. Unmatched junction bases numbered 4, after V lost 6 bases and J lost 2 bases. The CDR3 loop spans 15 amino acids. Per the germline V gene, CDR1 is ENHRY and CDR2 is SYGVKD. This table comes from immunoSEQ multiplex PCR, and its TCRdb copy is limited to in-frame clones, with some not included. The table has 90,000 to 120,000 clones, approximately 84% seen once. This sequence originates from a human donor in a cohort sampled during active COVID-19. Specimen: peripheral blood. The V gene is TRBV10-3, the J gene TRBJ2-5; 12 bases fit TRBD2. The CDR3: CAIRTSGSPQETQYF. The CDR3 nucleotides read TGTGCCATCAGGACTAGCGGGAGTCCGCAAGAGACCCAGTACTTC.